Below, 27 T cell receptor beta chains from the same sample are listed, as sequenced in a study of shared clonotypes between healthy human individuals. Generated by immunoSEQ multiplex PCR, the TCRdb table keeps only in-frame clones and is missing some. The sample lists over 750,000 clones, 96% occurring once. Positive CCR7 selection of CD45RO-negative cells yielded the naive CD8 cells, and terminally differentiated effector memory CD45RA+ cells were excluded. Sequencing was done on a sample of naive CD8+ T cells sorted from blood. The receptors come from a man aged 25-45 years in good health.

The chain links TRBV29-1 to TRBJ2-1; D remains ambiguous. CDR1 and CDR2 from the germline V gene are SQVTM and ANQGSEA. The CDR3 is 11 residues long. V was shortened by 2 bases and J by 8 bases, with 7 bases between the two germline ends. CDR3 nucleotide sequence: TGCAGCGTTGAAAAGGGCCATGAGCAGTTCTTC. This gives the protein CSVEKGHEQFF.

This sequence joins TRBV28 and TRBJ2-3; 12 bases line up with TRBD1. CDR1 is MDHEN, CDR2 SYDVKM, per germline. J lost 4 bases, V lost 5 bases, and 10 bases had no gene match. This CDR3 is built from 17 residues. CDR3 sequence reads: CASSTNRDRGHADTQYF. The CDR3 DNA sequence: TGTGCCAGCAGTACAAACCGGGACAGGGGGCACGCAGATACGCAGTATTTT.

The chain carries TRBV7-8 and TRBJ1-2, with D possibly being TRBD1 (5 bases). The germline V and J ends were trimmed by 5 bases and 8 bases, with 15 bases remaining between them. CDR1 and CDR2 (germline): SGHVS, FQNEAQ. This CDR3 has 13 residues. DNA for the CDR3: TGTGCCAGCAGCGAGGGGTACAAGGGGGGCTACACCTTC. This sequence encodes CASSEGYKGGYTF.

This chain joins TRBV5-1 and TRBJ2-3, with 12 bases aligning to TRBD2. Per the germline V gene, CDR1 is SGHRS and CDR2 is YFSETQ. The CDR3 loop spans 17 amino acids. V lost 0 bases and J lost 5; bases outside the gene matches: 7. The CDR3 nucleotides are TGCGCCAGCAGCTTGGATCTAGCGGGAGGGCCAGGAGATACGCAGTATTTT. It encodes CASSLDLAGGPGDTQYF.

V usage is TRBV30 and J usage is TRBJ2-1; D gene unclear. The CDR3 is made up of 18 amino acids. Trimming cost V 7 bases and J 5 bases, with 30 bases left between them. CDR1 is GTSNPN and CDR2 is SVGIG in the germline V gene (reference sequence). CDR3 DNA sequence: TGTGCCTACCACCCCCCCCCGACCACCCGGACCCTTGACAATGAGCAGTTCTTC. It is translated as CAYHPPPTTRTLDNEQFF.

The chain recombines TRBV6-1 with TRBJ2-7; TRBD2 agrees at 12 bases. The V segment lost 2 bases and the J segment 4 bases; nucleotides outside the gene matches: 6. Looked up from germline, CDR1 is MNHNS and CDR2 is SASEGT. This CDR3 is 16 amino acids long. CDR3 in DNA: TGTGCCAGCAGTGAACTAGCGGGAGGGCCTTATTACGAGCAGTACTTC. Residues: CASSELAGGPYYEQYF.

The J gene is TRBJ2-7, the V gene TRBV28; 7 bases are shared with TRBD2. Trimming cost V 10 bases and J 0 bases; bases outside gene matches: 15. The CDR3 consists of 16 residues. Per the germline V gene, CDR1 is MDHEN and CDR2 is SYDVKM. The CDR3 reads CATSPRSASGSYEQYF. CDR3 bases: TGTGCCACCTCACCCCGTTCTGCTAGCGGCTCCTACGAGCAGTACTTC.

The CDR3 DNA follows: TGCAGTGCTAGAGTAGTTAATGAGCAGTTCTTC. Translation gives CSARVVNEQFF. J is TRBJ2-1 and V is TRBV20-1, with unresolved D. The V and J ends lost 1 base and 7 bases respectively, with 5 bases between them. Per germline, CDR1 DFQATT and CDR2 SNEGSKA (reference sequence). This CDR3 contains 11 residues.

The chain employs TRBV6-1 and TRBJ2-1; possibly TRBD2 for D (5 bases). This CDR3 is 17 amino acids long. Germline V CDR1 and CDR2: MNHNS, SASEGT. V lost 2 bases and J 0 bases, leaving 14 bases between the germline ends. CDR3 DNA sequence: TGTGCCAGCAGTGAAATGGGCGGGTATAGCTCCTACAATGAGCAGTTCTTC. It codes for CASSEMGGYSSYNEQFF.

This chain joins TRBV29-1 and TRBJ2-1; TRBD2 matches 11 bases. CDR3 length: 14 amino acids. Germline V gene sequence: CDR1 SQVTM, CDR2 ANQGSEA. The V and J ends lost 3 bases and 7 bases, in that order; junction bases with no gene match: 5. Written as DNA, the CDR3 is TGCAGCGTTGAGGGACTAGCGGTAATTAATGAGCAGTTCTTC. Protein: CSVEGLAVINEQFF.

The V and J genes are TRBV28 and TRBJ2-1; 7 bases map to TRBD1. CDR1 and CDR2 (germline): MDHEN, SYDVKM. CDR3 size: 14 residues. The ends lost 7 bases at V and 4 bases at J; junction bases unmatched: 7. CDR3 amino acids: CASIPGQSYNEQFF. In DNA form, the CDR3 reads TGTGCCAGCATTCCGGGACAGTCTTACAATGAGCAGTTCTTC.

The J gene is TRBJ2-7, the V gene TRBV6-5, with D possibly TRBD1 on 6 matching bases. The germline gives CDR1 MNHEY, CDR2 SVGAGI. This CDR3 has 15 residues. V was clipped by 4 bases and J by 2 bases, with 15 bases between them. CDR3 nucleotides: TGTGCCAGCAGTTCCCCTCGGGACACTGCCTACGAGCAGTACTTC. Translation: CASSSPRDTAYEQYF.

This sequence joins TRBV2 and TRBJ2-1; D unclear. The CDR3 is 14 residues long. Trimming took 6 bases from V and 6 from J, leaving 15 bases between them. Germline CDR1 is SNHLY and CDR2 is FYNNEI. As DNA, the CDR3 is TGTGCCAGCAGCTCTCCCCTAGATACCAATGAGCAGTTCTTC. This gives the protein CASSSPLDTNEQFF.

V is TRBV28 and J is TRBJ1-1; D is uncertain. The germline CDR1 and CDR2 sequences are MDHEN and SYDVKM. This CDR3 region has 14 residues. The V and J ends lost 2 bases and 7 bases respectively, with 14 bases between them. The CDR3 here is CASSLDRPLGEAFF. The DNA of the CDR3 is TGTGCCAGCAGTTTAGACCGTCCGTTGGGTGAAGCTTTCTTT.

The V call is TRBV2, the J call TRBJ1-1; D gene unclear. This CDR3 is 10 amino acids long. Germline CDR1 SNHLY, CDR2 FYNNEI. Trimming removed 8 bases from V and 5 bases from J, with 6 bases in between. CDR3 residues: CASAGTEAFF. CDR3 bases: TGTGCCAGCGCGGGGACTGAAGCTTTCTTT.

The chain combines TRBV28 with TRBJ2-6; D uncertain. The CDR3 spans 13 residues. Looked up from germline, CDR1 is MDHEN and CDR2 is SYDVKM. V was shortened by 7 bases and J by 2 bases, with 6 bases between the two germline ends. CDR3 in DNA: TGTGCCAGCAAAAACCCTGGGGCCAACGTCCTGACTTTC. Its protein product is CASKNPGANVLTF.

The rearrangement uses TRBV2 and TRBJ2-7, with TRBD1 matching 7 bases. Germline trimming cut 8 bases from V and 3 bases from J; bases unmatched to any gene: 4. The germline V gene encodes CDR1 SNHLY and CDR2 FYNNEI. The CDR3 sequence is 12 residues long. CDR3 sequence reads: CASLGQVYEQYF. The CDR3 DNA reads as TGTGCCAGCCTTGGACAGGTCTACGAGCAGTACTTC.

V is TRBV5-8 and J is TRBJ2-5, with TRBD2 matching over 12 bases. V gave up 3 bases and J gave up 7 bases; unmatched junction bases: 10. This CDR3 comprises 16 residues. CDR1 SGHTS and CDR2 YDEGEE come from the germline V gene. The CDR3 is CASSSGLAGNRGTQYF. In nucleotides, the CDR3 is TGTGCCAGCAGCTCCGGACTAGCGGGGAATCGGGGGACCCAGTACTTC.

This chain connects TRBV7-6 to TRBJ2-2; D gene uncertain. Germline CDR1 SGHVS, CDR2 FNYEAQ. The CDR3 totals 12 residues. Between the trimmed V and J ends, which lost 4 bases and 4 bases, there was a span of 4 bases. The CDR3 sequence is CASSSSTGELFF. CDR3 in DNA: TGTGCCAGCAGCTCCTCCACCGGGGAGCTGTTTTTT.

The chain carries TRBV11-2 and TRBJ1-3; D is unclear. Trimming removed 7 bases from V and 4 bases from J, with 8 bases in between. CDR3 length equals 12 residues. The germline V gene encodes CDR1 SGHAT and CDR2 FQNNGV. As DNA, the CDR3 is TGTGCCAGCATAAGTTTGGGAAACACCATATATTTT. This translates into CASISLGNTIYF. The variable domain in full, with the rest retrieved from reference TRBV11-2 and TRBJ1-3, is EAGVAQSPRYKIIEKRQSVAFWCNPISGHATLYWYQQILGQGPKLLIQFQNNGVVDDSQLPKDRFSAERLKGVDSTLKIQPAKLEDSAVYLCASISLGNTIYFGEGSWLTVV.

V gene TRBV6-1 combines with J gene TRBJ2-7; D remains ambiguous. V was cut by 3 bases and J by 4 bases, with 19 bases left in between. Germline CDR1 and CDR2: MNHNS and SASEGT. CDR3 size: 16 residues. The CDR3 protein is CASSEDLQLERYEQYF. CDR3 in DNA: TGTGCCAGCAGTGAGGACCTCCAACTCGAGCGATACGAGCAGTACTTC.

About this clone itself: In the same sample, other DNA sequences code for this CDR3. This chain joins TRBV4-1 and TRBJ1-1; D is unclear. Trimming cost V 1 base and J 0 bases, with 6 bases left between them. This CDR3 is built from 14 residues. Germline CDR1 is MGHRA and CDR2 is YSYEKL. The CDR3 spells CASSQVGVNTEAFF. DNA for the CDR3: TGCGCCAGCAGCCAAGTCGGGGTGAACACTGAAGCTTTCTTT.

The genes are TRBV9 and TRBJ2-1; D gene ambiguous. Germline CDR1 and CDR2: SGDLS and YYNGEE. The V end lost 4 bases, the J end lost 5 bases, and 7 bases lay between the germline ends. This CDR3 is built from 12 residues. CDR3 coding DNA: TGTGCCAGCAGCAGCCGGGACAATGAGCAGTTCTTC. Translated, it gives CASSSRDNEQFF.

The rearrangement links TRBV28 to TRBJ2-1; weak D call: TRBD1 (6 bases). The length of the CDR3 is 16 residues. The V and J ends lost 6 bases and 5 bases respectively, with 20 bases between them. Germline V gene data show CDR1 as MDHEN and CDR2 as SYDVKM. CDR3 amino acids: CASSADRPSENNEQFF. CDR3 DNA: TGTGCCAGCAGCGCCGACAGGCCATCCGAGAACAATGAGCAGTTCTTC.

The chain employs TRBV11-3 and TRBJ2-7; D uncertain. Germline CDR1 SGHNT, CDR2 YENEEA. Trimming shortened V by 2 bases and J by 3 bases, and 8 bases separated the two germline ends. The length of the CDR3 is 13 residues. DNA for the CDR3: TGTGCCAGCAGCTTAACGCCGAGCTACGAGCAGTACTTC. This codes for CASSLTPSYEQYF.

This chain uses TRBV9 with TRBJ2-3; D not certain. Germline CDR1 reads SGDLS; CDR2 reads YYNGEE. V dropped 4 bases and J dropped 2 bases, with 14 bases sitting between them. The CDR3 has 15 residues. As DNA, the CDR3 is TGTGCCAGCAGCCCCGGAGTAGCTCCCACAGATACGCAGTATTTT. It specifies CASSPGVAPTDTQYF.

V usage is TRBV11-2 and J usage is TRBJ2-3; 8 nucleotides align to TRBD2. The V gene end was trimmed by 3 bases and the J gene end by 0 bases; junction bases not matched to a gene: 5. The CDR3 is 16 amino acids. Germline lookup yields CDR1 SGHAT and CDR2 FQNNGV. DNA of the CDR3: TGTGCCAGCAGCTTGCGGGGGGCCCCTAGCACAGATACGCAGTATTTT. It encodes CASSLRGAPSTDTQYF.